Each of the 10 T cell receptor beta chains below was sequenced from the same sample in a study of blood T cell repertoires in COVID-19. TCRdb keeps only in-frame clones here, not all; method: immunoSEQ multiplex PCR. The data contain about 300,000 clones, over 75% of them singletons. The specimen sequenced was PBMCs or T cells enriched from blood (not recorded which). The receptors derive from a man younger than 45 who had recovered from COVID-19.

J is TRBJ2-5 and V is TRBV12-3 or TRBV12-4, with 8 nucleotides matching TRBD1. The CDR3 covers 13 residues. After removal of 11 bases from V and 3 bases from J, the junction contained 8 bases not matched to a gene. In DNA, the CDR3 is TGTGCCGGCGCGACAGGGGTGGAAGAGACCCAGTACTTC. Translation gives CAGATGVEETQYF.

This chain joins TRBV5-6 and TRBJ2-3; D is possibly TRBD2 (6 bases). In germline, CDR1 is SGHDT, CDR2 YYEEEE. This CDR3 comprises 18 residues. V shed 4 bases and J shed 3 bases, with 24 bases lying between them. The CDR3 coding sequence is TGTGCCAGCAGCCTGGGCCCCGGGACTCCGGGTCGTACAGATACGCAGTATTTT. Translation: CASSLGPGTPGRTDTQYF.

V usage is TRBV27 and J usage is TRBJ2-7, with a possible D match to TRBD2 (6 bases). The V gene lost 5 bases and the J gene lost 3 bases, with 23 bases spanning the gap. The CDR3 is 17 amino acids. Germline loops: CDR1 MNHEY, CDR2 SMNVEV (reference sequence). The CDR3 bases are TGTGCCAGCAGTCGGTCCGTGGGACGGGGGAAGCTCTACGAGCAGTACTTC. The encoded protein is CASSRSVGRGKLYEQYF.

CDR3 DNA: TGTGCCAGCAGTGAAACTAGGGATGGCTATGGCTACACCTTC. Its protein is CASSETRDGYGYTF. V and J are TRBV6-1 and TRBJ1-2; unclear D gene. Trimming took off 2 bases at V and 4 bases at J, with 11 bases between the two ends. Germline V gives CDR1 MNHNS, CDR2 SASEGT. CDR3 length: 14 amino acids.

The chain carries TRBV20-1 and TRBJ1-5; possibly TRBD1 for D (6 bases). Per germline, CDR1 DFQATT and CDR2 SNEGSKA (reference sequence). This CDR3 is 15 amino acids long. V gave up 3 bases and J gave up 5 bases, with 17 bases separating them. The CDR3 coding sequence is TGCAGTGCTAGTCACAGGGATCATCCACATCAGCCCCAGCATTTT. This encodes CSASHRDHPHQPQHF.

The gene calls are TRBV12-3 or TRBV12-4 and TRBJ2-7; TRBD2 might be the D (6 bases). This CDR3 is built from 13 residues. The V end lost 1 base, the J end lost 4 bases, and 8 bases lay between the germline ends. CDR3 nucleotides: TGTGCCAGCAGTTTAGGAGGGACTTACGAGCAGTACTTC. It specifies CASSLGGTYEQYF.

J is TRBJ2-7 and V is TRBV19, with D perhaps matching TRBD2 (6 bases). Germline-derived CDR1 and CDR2 are LNHDA and SQIVND (reference sequence). This CDR3 comprises 14 residues. The germline V and J ends were trimmed by 3 bases and 1 base, with 10 bases remaining between them. The CDR3 DNA sequence: TGTGCCAGTAGTATGCGGGGCAGATCCTACGAGCAGTACTTC. It specifies CASSMRGRSYEQYF.

The rearrangement links TRBV25-1 to TRBJ1-5, with D uncertain. Trimming removed 2 bases at V and 4 bases at J, with 9 bases between. The germline CDR1 and CDR2 sequences are MGHDK and SYGVNS. The CDR3 length is 14 residues. Here the CDR3 reads CASSEGSGNQPQHF. The DNA for the CDR3 is TGTGCCAGCAGTGAAGGATCGGGGAATCAGCCCCAGCATTTT.

J is TRBJ1-2 and V is TRBV2; D uncertain. Trimming removed 1 base from V and 7 bases from J, with 13 bases in between. CDR3 length equals 14 residues. Germline V gene data show CDR1 as SNHLY and CDR2 as FYNNEI. CDR3 residues: CASSEESSSSGYTF. For the CDR3, the DNA is TGTGCCAGCAGTGAAGAAAGTAGTTCGAGTGGCTACACCTTC.

Only one count was recorded for this clone. The CDR3 nucleotides are TGTGCCAGCGGACCGGGACAGATAAGGGGGGAGCTGTTTTTT. It translates to CASGPGQIRGELFF. The genes are TRBV6-5 and TRBJ2-2; 7 bases agree with TRBD1. Germline V gives CDR1 MNHEY, CDR2 SVGAGI. V gave up 8 bases and J gave up 8 bases; unmatched junction bases: 11. The CDR3 runs to 14 residues.